Listed below are T cell receptor beta chains from one sample, sequenced in a study of T cell repertoires in cytomegalovirus infection. TCRdb recomputed calls from the reads with MiXCR, one row per CDR3 protein. Of approximately 910,000 distinct CDR3 sequences listed, roughly 30% are singletons. No cognate antigen is known for these TCRs. The sample in question was cultured CD8+ T cells from PBMCs, obtained from culture after CMV antigen stimulation. These receptors were obtained from a human donor in good health (CMV status not recorded). Some clones in this sample may be carry-over from other donors' samples. Each CDR3 is given with its conserved first and last residue. A D gene is named only where the DNA matches it firmly. Clone size appears in some rows only: once, few, many, or a class for an expanded clone.

cdr3_nt cdr3_aa d_call clone_size j_call v_call
TGCGCCAGCAGCTTGCTAGCGGGGGGGCCATTCAATGAGCAGTTCTTC CASSLLAGGPFNEQFF TRBD2 - TRBJ2-1 TRBV5-1
TGTGCCAGTAGTTCGGGACAGGCGTTTGGGGCTTTCTTT CASSSGQAFGAFF TRBD1 - TRBJ1-1 TRBV19
TGTGCCAGCAGCTCAGACGGACAGAGGAACACCGGGGAGCTGTTTTTT CASSSDGQRNTGELFF - few TRBJ2-2 TRBV9
TGTGCCAGCGGGACAGTTTACTCTGGGGCCAACGTCCTGACTTTC CASGTVYSGANVLTF TRBD1 few TRBJ2-6 TRBV7-6
TGTGCCAGCAGTTTCGGGGGAGGTCAGCCCCAGCATTTT CASSFGGGQPQHF - many TRBJ1-5 TRBV27
TGTGCCAGCAGCTACTACAGGGGGTCAGGGGAGACCCAGTACTTC CASSYYRGSGETQYF TRBD1 - TRBJ2-5 TRBV14
TGTGCCATCAGTGAGTCCGGGGGGATAGGCAAGAATTCACCCCTCCACTTT CAISESGGIGKNSPLHF - few TRBJ1-6 TRBV10-3
TGTGCCAGCAGCACTCCGGGACTGGTGTACAATGAGCAGTTCTTC CASSTPGLVYNEQFF - - TRBJ2-1 TRBV5-6
TGTGCCAGTAGTATTCCTAGGGCTGAAGCTTTCTTT CASSIPRAEAFF - - TRBJ1-1 TRBV19
TGTGCCAACAGTTTCAGCGGGGGGGTGCGGCTAGAAGAGCAGTACTTC CANSFSGGVRLEEQYF TRBD2 - TRBJ2-7 TRBV12-3/TRBV12-4
TGTGCCAGCAGCGATAGAACGGTCACAGTCAGAAATTCACCCCTCCACTTT CASSDRTVTVRNSPLHF - many TRBJ1-6 TRBV7-8
TGTGCCAGCAGGCGGCCTAGCGGGGGGGCCCCCTACAATGAGCAGTTCTTC CASRRPSGGAPYNEQFF TRBD2 - TRBJ2-1 TRBV6-2/TRBV6-3
TGCGCCAGCAGCTTGGTTTGGTCGAGCACTGAAGCTTTCTTT CASSLVWSSTEAFF - few TRBJ1-1 TRBV5-1
TGTGCCAGTTTGATTGGCGGCTATAATTCACCCCTCCACTTT CASLIGGYNSPLHF - few TRBJ1-6 TRBV5-6
TGTGCCAGCATCACCCTAGCGTACACAGATACGCAGTATTTT CASITLAYTDTQYF - - TRBJ2-3 TRBV2
TGTGCCAGCAGCTTGTGGGCCCAGGGAGCGGGGATCTACGAGCAGTACTTC CASSLWAQGAGIYEQYF TRBD2 - TRBJ2-7 TRBV5-6
TGTGCCAGCAGCGTACAGGGGACTAGCGCAGATACGCAGTATTTT CASSVQGTSADTQYF TRBD2 - TRBJ2-3 TRBV7-3
TGTGCCAGTACTTTGGACCCGGGAGACAATGAGCAGTTCTTC CASTLDPGDNEQFF - once TRBJ2-1 TRBV19
TGTGCCAGCAGCCCCGGGACTAGCGGGGGGCCGCGGGAGACCCAGTACTTC CASSPGTSGGPRETQYF TRBD2 - TRBJ2-5 TRBV27
TGTGCCAGCAGCTATGGGGAATCCTATGAGCAGTTCTTC CASSYGESYEQFF - - TRBJ2-1 TRBV5-6
TGCGCCAGCAGCTTATGGGATGCCGGGGGAGATACGCAGTATTTT CASSLWDAGGDTQYF - - TRBJ2-3 TRBV5-1
TGTGCCAGCAGCTCGCCACTAGCGGGGAACCTCTACAATGAGCAGTTCTTC CASSSPLAGNLYNEQFF TRBD2 - TRBJ2-1 TRBV7-6
TGTGCCAGCAGCTTACGTCTAGCGGGGTTCCAAGAGACCCAGTACTTC CASSLRLAGFQETQYF TRBD2 many TRBJ2-5 TRBV7-9
TGTGCCAGTAGTATAGAGACATCTTGGGAAGCTTTCTTT CASSIETSWEAFF - - TRBJ1-1 TRBV19
TGTGCCAGCAGCCAAGAAGCAGCGGGGACCCTTTCGGGCACAGATACGCAGTATTTT CASSQEAAGTLSGTDTQYF TRBD2 few TRBJ2-3 TRBV4-2
TGTGCTAGTGGTGTATGGACAGCCAAAGGGACCGGGGAGCTGTTTTTT CASGVWTAKGTGELFF - few TRBJ2-2 TRBV12-5
TGCGCCAGCAGCCAAGTATCGGCAGGGGGCCGGGAGCTGTTTTTT CASSQVSAGGRELFF TRBD1 - TRBJ2-2 TRBV4-1
TGTGCCAGCAGTTACTCGAGACAGGGGCTCAATCAGCCCCAGCATTTT CASSYSRQGLNQPQHF TRBD1 - TRBJ1-5 TRBV6-2/TRBV6-3
TGCGCCAGCAGCTTGAGAGCGGGCGACGAGCAGTACTTC CASSLRAGDEQYF - - TRBJ2-7 TRBV5-1
TGTGCCAGCAGCTTAGCGCGCGGGGGCACCTATGGCTACACCTTC CASSLARGGTYGYTF - many TRBJ1-2 TRBV7-2
TGCGCCAGCAGCTTGAGTAGGGGCGAGCGGGGCTACGAGCAGTACTTC CASSLSRGERGYEQYF TRBD2 few TRBJ2-7 TRBV5-1
TGTGCCAGCATCGGGGAGGGCCATCAGCCCCAGCATTTT CASIGEGHQPQHF - - TRBJ1-5 TRBV12-3/TRBV12-4
TGCAGTGCTAGACTGGAGGGGGGCTTGGAGACCCAGTACTTC CSARLEGGLETQYF - few TRBJ2-5 TRBV20-1
TGTGCCAGCAGCAACTTGGCTAGCGGGACCTACGAGCAGTACTTC CASSNLASGTYEQYF TRBD2 few TRBJ2-7 TRBV7-4
TGTGCCAGCAGTGCGAACGGACAGGTCTATGGCTGCACCTTC CASSANGQVYGCTF TRBD1 - TRBJ1-2 TRBV27